Sequencing of this T cell receptor beta chain was carried out in a study of blood T cell repertoires in COVID-19 (TCRdb year 2020). General notes on the study: Samples from collaborators originated in the United States, Italy and Spain and spanned both the acute and convalescent phases of COVID-19. The prospective study material was composed of cDNA or gDNA derived from T cells, B-cell-depleted T cells, or PBMCs. The dataset comprised deeply sampled blood TCRbeta repertoires from subjects exposed to, actively infected with, or recovered from COVID-19. A freely available public database, intended as a resource for researchers studying the immune response to SARS-CoV-2, is where the repertoires were released. The samples were drawn from the first 160 participants of the ongoing ImmuneRACE study and from 1,254 subjects provided by 6 global collaborators. The sample metadata nearly always contained a de-identified subject ID, COVID-19 status, age in years and sex. HLA class I and class II types, where available, came from metadata supplied by the sample provider rather than from assay-based typing. Findings and caveats that apply to the study as a whole: How much clinical and demographic metadata was included differed by source and by participant, and the metadata was provided uncurated.

Regarding this clone: No cognate antigen has been identified for it. No much larger clone is present one base from it, and per-base qualities are unavailable.

Enrolling through a virtual design, the prospective study's participants ranged in age from roughly 18 to 90 years and lived across roughly 24 United States geographic areas. To assign participants to cohorts, the prospective study relied on clinical history that participants themselves reported in a screening survey and a study questionnaire. Recovered participants in ImmuneRACE Cohort 3 were defined as having two consecutive negative NP/OP PCR tests, clearance from a healthcare professional, or resolution of symptoms. Each participant in the prospective study had whole blood, serum and a nasopharyngeal or oropharyngeal swab collected by mobile phlebotomists. Participants in the prospective study had the option to provide additional blood draws and questionnaires over an approximately 2-month period. Before DNA extraction, prospective study blood samples were shipped either frozen or at room temperature.

TCRbeta CDR3 regions were amplified from genomic DNA using the immunoSEQ Assay, a bias-controlled multiplex PCR. In the authors' own workflow: Nucleated cell counts per sample were estimated from amplification of reference gene primers within the assay. To quantify the absolute abundance of each unique TCRbeta CDR3 rearrangement, sequence reads were collapsed and filtered. For each sample, productive Simpson clonality was calculated as the square root of Simpson's diversity index over productive rearrangements. The source is immuneACCESS, and TCRdb retained only in-frame sequences with V and J called. Part of the clones is not carried over; for the studies checked, unresolved V genes explain less than half of this, and the remainder is unexplained. The D gene and trimming were derived from the DNA, and the V and J assignments and clone size from that table. The sample table contains about 220,000 clones; only one count was recorded for about four fifths of them. The ten largest account for 3% to 4% of the sample.

Measured from the cysteine to the phenylalanine, the CDR3 is 15 residues long. The DNA shown is the 45-base CDR3, in frame from base 1. V and J are truncated by 4 bases and 4 bases respectively, leaving an intervening sequence of 16 bases. CDR1 and CDR2 (MNHEY, SMNVEV) derive from the germline V gene (reference sequence). This receptor was obtained from an older woman who had recovered from COVID-19. Sequences were obtained from PBMCs or T cells enriched from blood (not recorded which). The rearrangement combines TRBV27 with TRBJ1-1; a tentative D match to TRBD1 spans 6 bases. The CDR3 protein: CASSSRQAKGTEAFF. The DNA sequence is as follows: TGTGCCAGCAGTTCCCGACAGGCAAAGGGCACTGAAGCTTTCTTT.